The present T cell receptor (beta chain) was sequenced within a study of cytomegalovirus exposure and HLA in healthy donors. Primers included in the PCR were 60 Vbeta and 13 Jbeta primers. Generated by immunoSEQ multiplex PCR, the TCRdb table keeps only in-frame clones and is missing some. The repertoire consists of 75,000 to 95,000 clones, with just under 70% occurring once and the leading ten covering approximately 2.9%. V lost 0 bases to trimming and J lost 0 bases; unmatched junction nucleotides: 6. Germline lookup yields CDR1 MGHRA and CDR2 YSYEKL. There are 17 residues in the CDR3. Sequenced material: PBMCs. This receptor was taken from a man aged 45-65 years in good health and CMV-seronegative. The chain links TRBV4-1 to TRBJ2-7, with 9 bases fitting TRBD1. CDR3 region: CASSQDSGTGLSYEQYF. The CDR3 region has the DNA TGCGCCAGCAGCCAAGACTCCGGGACAGGGCTCTCCTACGAGCAGTACTTC.